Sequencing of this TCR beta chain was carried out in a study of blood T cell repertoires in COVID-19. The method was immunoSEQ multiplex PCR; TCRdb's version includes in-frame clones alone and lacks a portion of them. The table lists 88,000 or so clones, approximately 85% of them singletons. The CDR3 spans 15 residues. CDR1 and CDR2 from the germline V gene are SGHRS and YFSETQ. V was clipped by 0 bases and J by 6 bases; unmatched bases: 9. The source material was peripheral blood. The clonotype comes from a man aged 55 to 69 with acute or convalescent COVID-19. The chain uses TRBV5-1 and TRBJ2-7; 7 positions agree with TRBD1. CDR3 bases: TGCGCCAGCAGCTTGGATCCCGGACAGGACGCCGAGCAGTACTTC. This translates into CASSLDPGQDAEQYF. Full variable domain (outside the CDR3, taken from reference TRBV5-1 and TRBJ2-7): KAGVTQTPRYLIKTRGQQVTLSCSPISGHRSVSWYQQTPGQGLQFLFEYFSETQRNKGNFPGRFSGRQFSNSRSEMNVSTLELGDSALYLCASSLDPGQDAEQYFGPGTRLTVT.